The 11 T cell receptor beta chains presented below share a single source sample, sequenced in a study of blood T cell repertoires in COVID-19. Sequencing used immunoSEQ multiplex PCR; TCRdb keeps in-frame clones, though not all of them. The sample includes 95,000 to 150,000 clones, 70% to 90% of them seen just once. The sequenced sample consisted of peripheral blood. These TCRs come from a woman between 50 and 59 years old with acute or convalescent COVID-19.

For the CDR3, the DNA is TGTGCCAGCAGCTCGCCGGACAGTTACAATGAGCAGTTCTTC. As protein: CASSSPDSYNEQFF. The genes are TRBV5-8 and TRBJ2-1; maybe TRBD1 (6 bases). This CDR3 has 14 residues. CDR1 and CDR2 from the germline V gene are SGHTS and YDEGEE. Trimming stripped 3 bases from V and 4 bases from J, with 11 bases between.

V gene TRBV18 combines with J gene TRBJ1-5, with a weak D call TRBD1 (5 bases). Germline CDR1 KGHSH, CDR2 LQKENI. The CDR3 is 14 amino acids. V was trimmed by 4 bases and J by 4 bases, leaving 11 bases between them. CDR3 protein: CASSLLTVNQPQHF. The CDR3 DNA reads TGTGCCAGCTCACTTCTGACAGTTAATCAGCCCCAGCATTTT.

The genes are TRBV14 and TRBJ2-1; possibly TRBD1 for D (5 bases). Germline assignment: CDR1 SGHDN and CDR2 FVKESK. V was pared by 0 bases and J by 5 bases, with 5 bases between. This CDR3 has 13 residues. The CDR3 spells CASSQDRDNEQFF. CDR3 nucleotide sequence: TGTGCCAGCAGCCAAGACAGGGACAATGAGCAGTTCTTC. The variable domain in full, with the rest retrieved from reference TRBV14 and TRBJ2-1, is EAGVTQFPSHSVIEKGQTVTLRCDPISGHDNLYWYRRVMGKEIKFLLHFVKESKQDESGMPNNRFLAERTGGTYSTLKVQPAELEDSGVYFCASSQDRDNEQFFGPGTRLTVL.

This clone was picked up a small number of times. The chain is built from TRBV4-1 and TRBJ1-1; TRBD1 matches 7 bases. CDR1 and CDR2 (germline): MGHRA, YSYEKL. The CDR3 is 16 residues long. The ends lost 0 bases at V and 4 bases at J; junction bases unmatched: 8. The DNA for the CDR3 is TGCGCCAGCAGCCAAGAAGCGGCACAGGGGAGCACTGAAGCTTTCTTT. Protein: CASSQEAAQGSTEAFF.

This clone was seen just once. V gene TRBV5-1 combines with J gene TRBJ2-2; tentative D call: TRBD1 (5 bases). This CDR3 spans 15 amino acids. The V gene lost 0 bases and the J gene lost 5 bases, with 11 bases spanning the gap. The germline V gene encodes CDR1 SGHRS and CDR2 YFSETQ. CDR3 DNA sequence: TGCGCCAGCAGCTTGGCGGCAGGGAATACCGGGGAGCTGTTTTTT. Encoded protein: CASSLAAGNTGELFF. Full variable domain (remainder filled in from reference TRBV5-1 and TRBJ2-2): KAGVTQTPRYLIKTRGQQVTLSCSPISGHRSVSWYQQTPGQGLQFLFEYFSETQRNKGNFPGRFSGRQFSNSRSEMNVSTLELGDSALYLCASSLAAGNTGELFFGEGSRLTVL.

There are a few counts of this clone. The chain uses TRBV5-1 and TRBJ1-2; D perhaps matches TRBD1 (6 bases). This CDR3 spans 15 amino acids. The ends were cut back, 3 bases at V and 3 bases at J, with 15 bases in the middle. Germline assignment: CDR1 SGHRS and CDR2 YFSETQ. CDR3 nucleotides: TGCGCCAGCAGCTGGGGACACGAGCGGCACTATGGCTACACCTTC. Amino acids: CASSWGHERHYGYTF.

The rearrangement links TRBV6-1 to TRBJ2-7; 8 bases match TRBD1. J lost 3 bases, V lost 1 base, and 2 bases had no gene match. This CDR3 region has 14 residues. Looked up from germline, CDR1 is MNHNS and CDR2 is SASEGT. The CDR3 nucleotides are TGTGCCAGCAGTGAAGTTACAGGGGGCTACGAGCAGTACTTC. Its protein product is CASSEVTGGYEQYF.

The chain joins TRBV10-1 to TRBJ1-4; D ambiguous. Germline V CDR1 and CDR2: WNHNN, SYGVQD (reference sequence). The V end lost 8 bases, the J end lost 8 bases, and 15 bases lay between the germline ends. The CDR3 length is 13 residues. The DNA of the CDR3 is TGCGCCAGCTCTCGGGAGAAGGGAGAAAAACTGTTTTTT. Translation gives CASSREKGEKLFF.

This chain connects TRBV2 to TRBJ1-5, with D hard to call. From germline, CDR1 is SNHLY and CDR2 FYNNEI. The CDR3 has 12 amino acids. The V end was cut by 6 bases, the J end by 7 bases, with 10 bases between. In DNA form, the CDR3 reads TGTGCCAGCAGGGTTCTATCGCAGCCCCAGCATTTT. This sequence encodes CASRVLSQPQHF.

The chain combines TRBV30 with TRBJ1-2; D perhaps matches TRBD1 (6 bases). Trimming removed 1 base from V and 8 bases from J, with 17 bases in between. The CDR3 has 14 residues. Germline V gene data show CDR1 as GTSNPN and CDR2 as SVGIG (reference sequence). The CDR3 region has the DNA TGTGCCTGGAGTGGGGGGGGCGGAGTGTGGGGCTACACCTTC. Amino acid sequence: CAWSGGGGVWGYTF.

The rearrangement links TRBV27 to TRBJ2-3; 11 nucleotides line up with TRBD2. The CDR3 runs to 16 residues. Per germline, CDR1 MNHEY and CDR2 SMNVEV (reference sequence). V trimming: 5 bases; J trimming: 3 bases; junction bases outside the gene matches: 7. The CDR3 region has the DNA TGTGCCAGCAGTCTCCTTACTAGCGGGAGTACAGATACGCAGTATTTT. It yields the protein CASSLLTSGSTDTQYF.